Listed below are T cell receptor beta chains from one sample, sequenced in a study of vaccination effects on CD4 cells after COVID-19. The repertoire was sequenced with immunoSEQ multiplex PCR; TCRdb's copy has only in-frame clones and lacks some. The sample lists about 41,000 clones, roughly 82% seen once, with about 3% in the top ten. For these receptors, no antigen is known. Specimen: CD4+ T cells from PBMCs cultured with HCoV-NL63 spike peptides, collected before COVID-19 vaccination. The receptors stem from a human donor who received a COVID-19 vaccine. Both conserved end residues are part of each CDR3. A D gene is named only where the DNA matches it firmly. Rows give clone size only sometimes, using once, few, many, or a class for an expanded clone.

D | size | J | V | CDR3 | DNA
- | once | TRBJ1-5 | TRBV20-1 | CSASSATGSNQPQHF | TGCAGTGCTAGTTCGGCGACGGGTAGCAATCAGCCCCAGCATTTT
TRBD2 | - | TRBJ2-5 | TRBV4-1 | CASSQTPPSGGGQETQYF | TGCGCCAGCAGCCAAACGCCACCTAGCGGGGGGGGACAAGAGACCCAGTACTTC
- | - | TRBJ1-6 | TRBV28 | CASRRLRTENSPLHF | TGTGCCAGCAGAAGGCTTAGGACAGAAAATTCACCCCTCCACTTT
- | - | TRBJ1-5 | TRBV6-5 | CASSYDSNQPQHF | TGTGCCAGCAGTTACGACAGCAATCAGCCCCAGCATTTT
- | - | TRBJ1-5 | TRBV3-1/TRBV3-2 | CASSQGDNQPQHF | TGTGCCAGCAGCCAAGGGGACAATCAGCCCCAGCATTTT
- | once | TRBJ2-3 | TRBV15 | CATSRVALYGGTDTQYF | TGTGCCACCAGCAGAGTTGCCCTATACGGGGGAACAGATACGCAGTATTTT
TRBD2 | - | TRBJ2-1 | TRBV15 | CATSRDQTSGGNEQFF | TGTGCCACCAGCAGAGATCAGACTAGCGGGGGGAATGAGCAGTTCTTC
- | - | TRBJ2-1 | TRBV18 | CASSPTSKAVDEQFF | TGTGCCAGCTCACCAACTTCTAAGGCGGTCGATGAGCAGTTCTTC
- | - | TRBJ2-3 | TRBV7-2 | CASIPGTSLTDTQYF | TGTGCCAGCATCCCCGGGACTTCGTTAACAGATACGCAGTATTTT
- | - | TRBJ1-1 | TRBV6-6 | CASSYLKTTEAFF | TGTGCCAGCAGTTACTTAAAGACGACAGAAGCTTTCTTT
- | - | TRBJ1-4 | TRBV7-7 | CASSLVFGIIGEKLFF | TGTGCCAGCAGCTTAGTTTTTGGGATAATAGGCGAAAAACTGTTTTTT
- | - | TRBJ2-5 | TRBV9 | CASSVDLQETQYF | TGTGCCAGCAGCGTAGATCTCCAAGAGACCCAGTACTTC
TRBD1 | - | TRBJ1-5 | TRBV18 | CASSPGQGDVQPQHF | TGTGCCAGCTCACCAGGACAGGGCGACGTTCAGCCCCAGCATTTT
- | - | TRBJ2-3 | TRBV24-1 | CATSDFLGGPTDTQYF | TGTGCCACCAGTGATTTCCTCGGGGGGCCCACAGATACGCAGTATTTT
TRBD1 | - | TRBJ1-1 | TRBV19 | CASSVGTDLASAFF | TGTGCCAGTAGTGTCGGGACAGACCTAGCATCAGCTTTCTTT
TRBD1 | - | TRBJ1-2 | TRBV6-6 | CASSQGTGSSPF | TGTGCCAGCAGTCAGGGGACAGGGAGTTCCCCCTTC
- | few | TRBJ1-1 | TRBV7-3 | CASSRDTNTEAFF | TGTGCCAGCAGCCGGGACACGAACACTGAAGCTTTCTTT
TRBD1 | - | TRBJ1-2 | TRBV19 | CASSSDRAFNYGYTF | TGTGCCAGTAGCTCTGACAGGGCTTTTAACTATGGCTACACCTTC
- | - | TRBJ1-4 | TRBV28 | CASSGRDSPFYNEKLFF | TGTGCCAGCAGTGGCCGGGACTCTCCCTTTTATAATGAAAAACTGTTTTTT
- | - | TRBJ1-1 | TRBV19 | CASTRTGFYVEAFF | TGTGCCAGTACCAGAACAGGTTTCTACGTTGAAGCTTTCTTT
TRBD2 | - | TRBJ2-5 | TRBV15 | CATSRAGLATQETQYF | TGTGCCACCAGCAGGGCGGGACTAGCGACTCAAGAGACCCAGTACTTC
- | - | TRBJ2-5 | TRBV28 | CASSTGRVETQYF | TGTGCCAGCAGCACAGGCCGGGTGGAGACCCAGTACTTC
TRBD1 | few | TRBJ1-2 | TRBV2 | CASVRDRVDGYTF | TGTGCCAGCGTGAGGGACAGGGTCGATGGCTACACCTTC
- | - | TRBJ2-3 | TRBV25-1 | CASSRYRDTQYF | TGTGCCAGCAGCCGGTATAGGGATACGCAGTATTTT
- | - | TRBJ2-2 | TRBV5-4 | CASSPLGGYTGELFF | TGTGCCAGCAGCCCGCTCGGGGGTTACACCGGGGAGCTGTTTTTT